This TCR beta chain was profiled in a study of blood T cell repertoires in COVID-19. Study summary: Acute and convalescent COVID-19 samples came from the United States, Italy and Spain. PBMCs, B-cell-depleted T cells, or T cells were the source of the cDNA or gDNA that made up the material.

CDR3 length: 14 amino acids. V lost 4 bases to trimming and J lost 5 bases; unmatched junction nucleotides: 4. Per germline, CDR1 MGHRA and CDR2 YSYEKL. Original data processing: The authors estimated nucleated cell counts from reference gene primer amplification. The method was immunoSEQ multiplex PCR; TCRdb's version includes in-frame clones alone and lacks a portion of them. D and trimming come from the DNA, and the V and J calls and clone size come from that table. The table includes roughly 120,000 clones, roughly 84% detected once. Specimen: peripheral blood. This TCR was recovered from a woman in her 70s who had recovered from COVID-19. V usage is TRBV4-1 and J usage is TRBJ2-7, with 11 bases aligning to TRBD1. The CDR3 DNA is TGCGCCAGCAGCCCAGGACAGGGGGCACACGAGCAGTACTTC. Protein sequence: CASSPGQGAHEQYF.